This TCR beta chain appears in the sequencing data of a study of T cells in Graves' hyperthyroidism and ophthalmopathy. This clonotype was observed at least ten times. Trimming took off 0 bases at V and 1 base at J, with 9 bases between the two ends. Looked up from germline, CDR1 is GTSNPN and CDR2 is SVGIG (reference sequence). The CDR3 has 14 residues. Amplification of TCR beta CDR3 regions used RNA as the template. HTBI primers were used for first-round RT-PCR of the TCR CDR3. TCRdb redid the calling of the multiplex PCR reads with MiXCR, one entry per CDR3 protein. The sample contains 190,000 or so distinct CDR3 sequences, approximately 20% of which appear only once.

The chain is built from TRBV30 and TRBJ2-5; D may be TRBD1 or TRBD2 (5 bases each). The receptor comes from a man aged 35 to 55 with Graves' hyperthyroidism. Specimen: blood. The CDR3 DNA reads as TGTGCCTGGAGTGTGGGGACCCTCCAAGAGACCCAGTACTTC. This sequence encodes CAWSVGTLQETQYF.